The 16 T cell receptor beta chains given below trace back to one sample, sequenced in a study of OX40 agonist ivuxolimab in advanced cancers. The protocol was immunoSEQ multiplex PCR, while the TCRdb copy is restricted to in-frame clones and leaves out a portion. Of tens of thousands of clones listed, around 89% are singletons. The specimen was CD4+ or CD8+ T cells sorted from blood, collected in a trial of the OX40 agonist ivuxolimab. The receptors originated from an adult with an advanced solid tumor such as melanoma, head and neck, liver or kidney cancer.

The V and J genes are TRBV5-5 and TRBJ1-2, with 10 bases fitting TRBD1. V lost 0 bases, J lost 0 bases, and 5 bases stayed unmatched. This CDR3 spans 17 amino acids. Germline assignment: CDR1 SGHKS and CDR2 YYEKEE (reference sequence). CDR3 bases: TGTGCCAGCAGCTTGGACGCCGGGACAGGGGCTAACTATGGCTACACCTTC. This translates into CASSLDAGTGANYGYTF.

This clone was seen only once. V usage is TRBV27 and J usage is TRBJ2-7; D may be TRBD1 (5 bases). The germline V gene encodes CDR1 MNHEY and CDR2 SMNVEV (reference sequence). The CDR3 extends over 15 amino acids. V was shortened by 8 bases and J by 0 bases, with 17 bases between the two germline ends. CDR3: CASRKGAPSSYEQYF. For the CDR3, the DNA is TGTGCCAGCCGGAAAGGGGCCCCGAGCTCCTACGAGCAGTACTTC.

The chain links TRBV18 to TRBJ1-5; D unresolved. The CDR3 consists of 16 residues. CDR1 is KGHSH and CDR2 is LQKENI in the germline V gene. Trimming removed 6 bases at V and 4 bases at J, with 19 bases between. CDR3 nucleotides: TGTGCCAGCTCGCCAGCCCGGACGGAGATTAATCAGCCCCAGCATTTT. Protein: CASSPARTEINQPQHF.

The rearrangement links TRBV7-3 to TRBJ2-3, with 7 positions matching TRBD1. In germline, CDR1 is SGHTA, CDR2 FQGTGA. The trim removed 3 bases at V and 1 base at J, leaving 4 bases unmatched. This CDR3 is 15 amino acids long. Here the CDR3 DNA reads TGTGCCAGCAGCTTCGGACAGGTGGGCACAGATACGCAGTATTTT. Translating it yields CASSFGQVGTDTQYF.

The rearrangement uses TRBV11-2 and TRBJ1-5; TRBD1 matches at 8 bases. Germline V gene sequence: CDR1 SGHAT, CDR2 FQNNGV. This CDR3 has 16 amino acids. Trimming cost V 5 bases and J 4 bases; bases outside gene matches: 10. CDR3 sequence reads: CASSPKTGAGNQPQHF. The CDR3 DNA is TGTGCCAGCAGCCCAAAGACAGGGGCGGGAAATCAGCCCCAGCATTTT.

V is TRBV2 and J is TRBJ2-1; the match to TRBD2 covers 9 bases. Germline V lookup: CDR1 SNHLY, CDR2 FYNNEI. The junction had 5 bases not matched to a gene; V was cut back by 1 base and J by 7 bases. The CDR3 spans 15 residues. CDR3 nucleotide sequence: TGTGCCAGCAGTGAAGTCGGGACTAGCAGTAATGAGCAGTTCTTC. This translates into CASSEVGTSSNEQFF.

V and J are TRBV19 and TRBJ1-5; the D gene is possibly TRBD1 (6 bases). V was trimmed by 6 bases and J by 6 bases, leaving 15 bases between them. CDR3 length: 14 residues. CDR1 LNHDA and CDR2 SQIVND come from the germline V gene (reference sequence). DNA for the CDR3: TGTGCCAGTAGCCCCCTGGGGGCGAGTCAGCCCCAGCATTTT. It is translated as CASSPLGASQPQHF.

This rearrangement joins TRBV19 to TRBJ1-3; maybe TRBD1 (5 bases). Trimming stripped 10 bases from V and 4 bases from J, with 20 bases between. This CDR3 is built from 15 residues. Germline V CDR1 and CDR2: LNHDA, SQIVND (reference sequence). CDR3 in amino acids: CATSTGGNSGNTIYF. In nucleotides, the CDR3 is TGTGCCACCTCGACTGGGGGGAATTCGGGAAACACCATATATTTT.

The gene calls are TRBV7-6 and TRBJ2-1; unclear D gene. The V and J ends lost 6 bases and 1 base respectively, with 16 bases between them. Looked up from germline, CDR1 is SGHVS and CDR2 is FNYEAQ. The CDR3 loop spans 16 amino acids. Written as DNA, the CDR3 is TGTGCCAGCAGTGCATTCCCCCCGGGTTCCTACAATGAGCAGTTCTTC. Its protein is CASSAFPPGSYNEQFF.

The V gene is TRBV4-2, the J gene TRBJ1-5; weak D call: TRBD1 (5 bases). The V gene lost 0 bases and the J gene lost 7 bases, with 10 bases spanning the gap. In germline, CDR1 is LGHNA, CDR2 YNFKEQ. CDR3 length equals 14 residues. The CDR3 region has the DNA TGTGCCAGCAGCCAAGAGATTCAGGGCCAGCCCCAGCATTTT. Protein product: CASSQEIQGQPQHF.

The chain employs TRBV11-2 and TRBJ2-7; D perhaps matches TRBD1 (5 bases). Germline V gene data show CDR1 as SGHAT and CDR2 as FQNNGV. The CDR3 contains 13 residues. Trimming shortened V by 5 bases and J by 2 bases, and 10 bases separated the two germline ends. Written as DNA, the CDR3 is TGTGCCAGCAGCCAAGGACATACCTACGAGCAGTACTTC. This encodes CASSQGHTYEQYF.

V gene TRBV10-1 combines with J gene TRBJ2-3, with 10 bases aligning to TRBD1. Germline CDR1 is WNHNN and CDR2 is SYGVQD (reference sequence). This CDR3 spans 16 amino acids. Trimming removed 5 bases from V and 4 bases from J; junction bases left unmatched: 9. The CDR3 bases are TGCGCCAGCAGTAGCCCCGGGACAGGGGTAGCAGATACGCAGTATTTT. It specifies CASSSPGTGVADTQYF.

This chain uses TRBV13 with TRBJ2-5; D assignment may be TRBD1 or TRBD2 (6 bases each). V was cut by 5 bases and J by 0 bases, with 10 bases left in between. CDR1 and CDR2 (germline): PRHDT, FYEKMQ (reference sequence). CDR3 length: 14 residues. The CDR3 nucleotides are TGTGCCAGCAGCCGAGGGGGGAACCAAGAGACCCAGTACTTC. This translates into CASSRGGNQETQYF. Looking up the rest from reference TRBV13 and TRBJ2-5 gives the full variable domain: AAGVIQSPRHLIKEKRETATLKCYPIPRHDTVYWYQQGPGQDPQFLISFYEKMQSDKGSIPDRFSAQQFSDYHSELNMSSLELGDSALYFCASSRGGNQETQYFGPGTRLLVL.

This chain uses TRBV10-3 with TRBJ2-7, with unresolved D. Germline lookup yields CDR1 ENHRY and CDR2 SYGVKD. The CDR3 runs to 14 residues. V gave up 0 bases and J gave up 3 bases, with 9 bases separating them. CDR3: CAISESPDLYEQYF. The CDR3, as DNA: TGTGCCATCAGTGAGTCGCCGGATCTCTACGAGCAGTACTTC.

The chain employs TRBV28 and TRBJ1-4; 11 bases align to TRBD1. Germline V CDR1 and CDR2: MDHEN, SYDVKM. Trimming cost V 2 bases and J 4 bases; bases outside gene matches: 6. CDR3 size: 17 residues. DNA for the CDR3: TGTGCCAGCAGTTTAACAGGGACAGGGGGGGATAATGAAAAACTGTTTTTT. It is translated as CASSLTGTGGDNEKLFF.

This rearrangement joins TRBV28 to TRBJ2-5, with TRBD1 identical over 7 bases. CDR1 is MDHEN and CDR2 is SYDVKM in the germline V gene. Trimming at V came to 5 bases and at J to 3 bases, leaving 3 bases not matched to a gene. The CDR3 spans 13 residues. The CDR3: CASSGTVKETQYF. The CDR3 DNA reads as TGTGCCAGCAGTGGGACAGTTAAAGAGACCCAGTACTTC.